This TCR beta chain was sequenced for a study of control samples from healthy donors and cancer patients. Libraries were prepared by immunoSEQ multiplex PCR; TCRdb keeps only in-frame clonotypes and omits some of them. The table records more than 95,000 clones, over 75% of them present only once. Deletions cut 4 bases from V and 4 bases from J, with 17 bases between. This CDR3 has 15 residues. CDR1 is LGHNT and CDR2 is FRNRAP in the germline V gene. This clone came up once. This TCR derives from a woman aged 45-59 years with colorectal cancer. The chain employs TRBV12-5 and TRBJ2-7, with D perhaps matching TRBD1 or TRBD2 (5 bases each). The sequenced sample consisted of PBMCs. Written as DNA, the CDR3 is TGTGCTAGTGGTTCCTCTACGAGGGGCTCGTACGAGCAGTACTTC. Its translation: CASGSSTRGSYEQYF.